Each of the 8 T cell receptor beta chains below was sequenced from the same sample in a study of blood T cell repertoires in COVID-19 (dated by TCRdb to 2020 to 2021). Library preparation used the immunoSEQ multiplex PCR assay. TCRdb provides this immuneACCESS table in a form limited to in-frame rearrangements. Some clones are lacking; in checked studies, under half of them reflect an unresolved V gene, and why the rest are absent is not known. This sample holds over 130,000 clones; 84% were observed only once. In total, the top ten clones hold 3.5% to 4.5% of the sample. Sample: peripheral blood. Receptor source: a woman aged 60-75 years with acute or convalescent COVID-19.

The rearrangement links TRBV3-1 (or the pseudogene TRBV3-2) to TRBJ1-6; no firm D call. Germline V gene sequence: CDR1 LGHDT, CDR2 YNNKEL (reference sequence). The CDR3 totals 13 residues. V lost 0 bases and J lost 10, with 7 bases in between. In DNA, the CDR3 is TGTGCCAGCAGCCAAGATGCGGTCTCACCCCTCCACTTT. This encodes CASSQDAVSPLHF.

The rearrangement links TRBV19 to TRBJ2-1, with D possibly TRBD2 on 6 matching bases. V shed 5 bases and J shed 3 bases, with 11 bases lying between them. This CDR3 has 14 amino acids. CDR1 LNHDA and CDR2 SQIVND come from the germline V gene (reference sequence). In DNA form, the CDR3 reads TGTGCCAGTAGTCTCCCGGGACTCTACAATGAGCAGTTCTTC. Protein sequence: CASSLPGLYNEQFF.

The gene calls are TRBV9 and TRBJ2-2, with D possibly being TRBD1 (5 bases). The CDR3 runs 14 residues. Germline CDR1 reads SGDLS; CDR2 reads YYNGEE. Deletions cut 2 bases from V and 3 bases from J, with 8 bases between. CDR3 amino acids: CASSVQGDTGELFF. CDR3 sequence (DNA): TGTGCCAGCAGCGTTCAAGGGGACACCGGGGAGCTGTTTTTT.

V and J are TRBV28 and TRBJ2-4; 9 nucleotides align to TRBD1. CDR1 is MDHEN and CDR2 is SYDVKM in the germline V gene. With 1 base clipped from V and 0 bases from J, the junction kept 4 bases outside the gene matches. CDR3 length equals 17 residues. The CDR3 reads CASSLLGQGLAKNIQYF. CDR3 sequence (DNA): TGTGCCAGCAGTTTATTGGGACAGGGATTAGCCAAAAACATTCAGTACTTC.

The J gene is TRBJ1-3, the V gene TRBV5-1; 8 bases match TRBD1. The V gene end was trimmed by 1 base and the J gene end by 0 bases; junction bases not matched to a gene: 3. CDR1 and CDR2 from the germline V gene are SGHRS and YFSETQ. The CDR3 covers 16 residues. The CDR3 protein is CASSLTGGPSGNTIYF. The CDR3 DNA reads as TGCGCCAGCAGCTTGACAGGGGGTCCCTCTGGAAACACCATATATTTT.

The chain joins TRBV19 to TRBJ1-2, with 7 bases matching TRBD1. The germline V gene encodes CDR1 LNHDA and CDR2 SQIVND (reference sequence). This CDR3 spans 16 amino acids. Germline trimming cut 5 bases from V and 3 bases from J; bases unmatched to any gene: 12. CDR3 in DNA: TGTGCCAGTAGTCCTCCAGGACAGGCACGATACTATGGCTACACCTTC. This codes for CASSPPGQARYYGYTF.

The CDR3 loop reads CASSIKGGRTEAFF. CDR3 sequence (DNA): TGTGCCAGTAGTATTAAAGGGGGCCGAACTGAAGCTTTCTTT. The genes are TRBV19 and TRBJ1-1, with 7 bases lining up with TRBD1. Germline V gene lookup returns CDR1 LNHDA and CDR2 SQIVND (reference sequence). The CDR3 extends over 14 amino acids. J lost 5 bases, V lost 3 bases, and 6 bases had no gene match.

The J gene is TRBJ2-7, the V gene TRBV7-9; 10 bases map to TRBD2. Trimming took 2 bases from V and 1 from J; bases not matched to a gene: 2. The CDR3 totals 15 residues. Per germline, CDR1 SEHNR and CDR2 FQNEAQ (reference sequence). The CDR3 DNA reads TGTGCCAGCAGCTTAAGTAGCGGGAGGTCCTACGAGCAGTACTTC. It codes for CASSLSSGRSYEQYF.